The clone carrying this T cell receptor beta chain was counted a single time. Its antigen is unidentified. PCR was performed a second time for roughly 7 to 11 cycles using a sample-barcoded 5' primer and a J-beta primer mix. Each TCR beta cDNA got a 12-nucleotide random molecular identifier. In TCRdb, the 5' RACE reads were re-called with MiXCR into one record per CDR3 protein. The data show around 800,000 distinct CDR3 sequences, under 55% seen once. The data derive from a study of blood T cells in healthy people across ages. Every donor provided around 9.5 milliliters of peripheral blood. General study results and limits: Relative to aged donors, long-lived donors carried more naive CD4+ cells and displayed higher diversity.

Sample: blood. This TCR was sampled from a man in his sixties in good health.

The CDR3, as DNA: TGTGCCAGCAGTGAAATTGGGGACAGCTCCTACGAGCAGTACTTC. The encoded protein is CASSEIGDSSYEQYF. This chain links TRBV6-1 with TRBJ2-7; 7 bases are a match to TRBD1. Germline lookup yields CDR1 MNHNS and CDR2 SASEGT. Losses at the gene ends were 2 bases for V and 0 bases for J; bases not matched to a gene: 4. The CDR3 covers 15 residues.